These 15 T cell receptor beta chains came from one sample sequenced in a study of cytomegalovirus exposure and HLA in healthy donors. The assay was immunoSEQ multiplex PCR, and TCRdb's table has in-frame clones only and misses some. In the table there are 55,000 to 75,000 clones, about 92% of which are singletons. Sequenced sample: PBMCs. These receptors all stem from a man aged 18 to 35 in good health and CMV-seropositive.

V usage is TRBV6-5 and J usage is TRBJ2-1; D perhaps matches TRBD2 (6 bases). This CDR3 is 16 amino acids long. Germline lookup yields CDR1 MNHEY and CDR2 SVGAGI. Trimming removed 1 base at V and 6 bases at J, with 16 bases between. This CDR3 is CASSYWRDRGLNEQFF. The CDR3 bases are TGTGCCAGCAGTTACTGGCGGGACCGAGGGCTCAATGAGCAGTTCTTC.

V gene TRBV11-2 combines with J gene TRBJ2-1; D unclear. V lost 0 bases to trimming and J lost 6 bases, with 9 bases between them. Looked up from germline, CDR1 is SGHAT and CDR2 is FQNNGV. This CDR3 has 14 residues. CDR3 residues: CASSLDPAPNEQFF. CDR3 coding DNA: TGTGCCAGCAGCTTAGACCCAGCGCCCAATGAGCAGTTCTTC.

This clone was seen only once. The chain combines TRBV5-4 with TRBJ1-2; D unclear. V was clipped by 0 bases and J by 6 bases, with 12 bases between them. Germline CDR1 and CDR2: SGHNT and YYREEE (reference sequence). This CDR3 spans 14 amino acids. As DNA, the CDR3 is TGTGCCAGCAGCTTGGTGTTATGGCCCCATGGCTACACCTTC. It encodes CASSLVLWPHGYTF.

The chain is built from TRBV27 and TRBJ2-5, with D uncertain. V dropped 8 bases and J dropped 5 bases, with 18 bases sitting between them. The germline V gene has CDR1 MNHEY and CDR2 SMNVEV (reference sequence). This CDR3 contains 14 residues. The CDR3 nucleotides are TGTGCCAGCTCCCTACTCCCCCCTTGGGAGACCCAGTACTTC. Translated: CASSLLPPWETQYF.

The chain uses TRBV19 and TRBJ1-3; TRBD1 agrees at 8 bases. The CDR3 has 17 residues. Germline V lookup: CDR1 LNHDA, CDR2 SQIVND (reference sequence). V shed 7 bases, J shed 4 bases, and the junction held 15 bases outside the gene matches. The CDR3 region is CASTTGTGTLLGNTIYF. As DNA, the CDR3 is TGTGCCAGTACTACCGGGACAGGAACCCTCCTGGGAAACACCATATATTTT.

The chain employs TRBV6-5 and TRBJ2-2, with 7 bases identical to TRBD1. The CDR3 contains 15 residues. CDR1 and CDR2 from the germline V gene are MNHEY and SVGAGI. V lost 0 bases, J lost 7 bases, and 5 bases stayed unmatched. CDR3 sequence reads: CASSYSVAGGGELFF. CDR3 nucleotide sequence: TGTGCCAGCAGTTACTCCGTAGCAGGGGGCGGGGAGCTGTTTTTT.

The gene calls are TRBV5-5 and TRBJ2-5; the match to TRBD1 covers 10 bases. The CDR3 contains 17 residues. Looked up from germline, CDR1 is SGHKS and CDR2 is YYEKEE (reference sequence). J was trimmed by 5 bases and V by 1 base; bases with no gene match: 11. The CDR3 sequence is CASSLIPGTGVGETQYF. As DNA, the CDR3 is TGTGCCAGCAGCTTGATTCCCGGGACAGGGGTTGGGGAGACCCAGTACTTC.

The rearrangement links TRBV2 to TRBJ2-1; 8 positions match TRBD2. The CDR3 length is 15 residues. V lost 3 bases, J lost 6 bases, and 7 bases stayed unmatched. CDR1 and CDR2 from the germline V gene are SNHLY and FYNNEI. CDR3 DNA sequence: TGTGCCAGCAGTGATATGAGCGGGAGTGGCAATGAGCAGTTCTTC. Protein: CASSDMSGSGNEQFF. The whole variable domain, filled in from reference TRBV2 and TRBJ2-1, reads EPEVTQTPSHQVTQMGQEVILRCVPISNHLYFYWYRQILGQKVEFLVSFYNNEISEKSEIFDDQFSVERPDGSNFTLKIRSTKLEDSAMYFCASSDMSGSGNEQFFGPGTRLTVL.

The chain links TRBV10-3 to TRBJ2-7, with D possibly being TRBD1 (6 bases). Germline loops: CDR1 ENHRY, CDR2 SYGVKD. The CDR3 extends over 14 amino acids. Trimming took 3 bases from V and 5 from J, leaving 14 bases between them. CDR3 loop: CAISDYTGLDEQYF. The CDR3 DNA reads as TGTGCCATCAGTGACTATACAGGGCTGGACGAGCAGTACTTC.

The V and J genes are TRBV10-2 and TRBJ2-3; perhaps TRBD2 as D (7 bases). The ends were cut back, 6 bases at V and 4 bases at J, with 17 bases in the middle. Germline V lookup: CDR1 WSHSY, CDR2 SAAADI. The CDR3 runs 15 residues. The CDR3 region has the DNA TGCGCCAGCAGCCCGGGACTCGGGGGGCCAGATACGCAGTATTTT. It is translated as CASSPGLGGPDTQYF.

The gene calls are TRBV5-1 and TRBJ2-7, with D maybe TRBD1 (5 bases). Germline lookup yields CDR1 SGHRS and CDR2 YFSETQ. V was trimmed by 4 bases and J by 3 bases, leaving 8 bases between them. The CDR3 length is 12 residues. In nucleotides, the CDR3 is TGCGCCAGCAGCCCCGGACACTACGAGCAGTACTTC. This translates into CASSPGHYEQYF.

This clone turned up a few times. This chain uses TRBV6-4 with TRBJ2-1; 8 bases match TRBD1. The CDR3 sequence is 15 residues long. The V and J ends lost 8 bases and 5 bases, in that order; junction bases with no gene match: 11. Looked up from germline, CDR1 is MRHNA and CDR2 is SNTAGT. The CDR3 region has the DNA TGTGCCAGCTCGAGGGAAGGGACAGGAGACAATGAGCAGTTCTTC. It codes for CASSREGTGDNEQFF.

The chain links TRBV7-9 to TRBJ2-5; the D is unclear. The germline CDR1 and CDR2 sequences are SEHNR and FQNEAQ (reference sequence). V lost 1 base and J lost 4, with 4 bases in between. The CDR3 runs to 12 residues. In nucleotides, the CDR3 is TGTGCCAGCAGCTTAGTAGTAGAGACCCAGTACTTC. It is translated as CASSLVVETQYF. Based on the CDR3 plus reference TRBV7-9 and TRBJ2-5, the full variable domain is DTGVSQNPRHKITKRGQNVTFRCDPISEHNRLYWYRQTLGQGPEFLTYFQNEAQLEKSRLLSDRFSAERPKGSFSTLEIQRTEQGDSAMYLCASSLVVETQYFGPGTRLLVL.

The chain has TRBV29-1 and TRBJ2-2, with TRBD1 as a possible D gene (6 bases). Trimming took 7 bases from V and 3 from J, leaving 6 bases between them. This CDR3 is built from 11 residues. Germline V gene data show CDR1 as SQVTM and CDR2 as ANQGSEA. DNA of the CDR3: TGCAGCGGGGGGCACACCGGGGAGCTGTTTTTT. Its translation: CSGGHTGELFF.

V and J are TRBV2 and TRBJ2-3; 14 positions match TRBD2. J gave up 3 bases and V 1 base, and 0 bases lay outside the gene matches. There are 16 residues in the CDR3. Germline values: CDR1 SNHLY, CDR2 FYNNEI. CDR3 region: CASSEGLAGGTDTQYF. The CDR3 nucleotides are TGTGCCAGCAGTGAAGGACTAGCGGGAGGGACAGATACGCAGTATTTT.